The rows below give T cell receptor beta chains drawn from one sample of a study of graft-versus-host responses after intestinal transplantation. TCRdb keeps only in-frame clones here, not all; method: immunoSEQ multiplex PCR. The sample consists of roughly 70,000 clones, over 85% of them appearing once. The input for sequencing was bone marrow, taken less than 750 days after intestinal transplantation. These receptor sequences come from a human patient who received an intestinal transplant, so some T cells may come from the graft donor. CDR3s include the opening cysteine and the closing phenylalanine or tryptophan. D genes are given only for firm matches. Size is omitted from some rows. Given values are once, few, many or a class for expanded clones.

clone size: -
V gene: TRBV28
D gene: -
J gene: TRBJ1-1
CDR3 DNA: TGTGCCAGCATCCTTGGGGGGGCCTCTGAAGCTTTCTTT
CDR3 protein: CASILGGASEAFF

clone size: once
V gene: TRBV7-6
D gene: TRBD1
J gene: TRBJ2-1
CDR3 DNA: TGTGCCAGCAGCGCGACAGGGGGCGCATTCAATGAGCAGTTCTTC
CDR3 protein: CASSATGGAFNEQFF

clone size: few
V gene: TRBV19
D gene: TRBD1
J gene: TRBJ1-6
CDR3 DNA: TGTGCCGTTTCCCCAACAGGGGGAAATTCACCCCTCCACTTT
CDR3 protein: CAVSPTGGNSPLHF

clone size: -
V gene: TRBV9
D gene: TRBD2
J gene: TRBJ2-2
CDR3 DNA: TGTGCCAGCAGCGCTCAATTAGCGGGAAACACCGGGGAGCTGTTTTTT
CDR3 protein: CASSAQLAGNTGELFF

clone size: -
V gene: TRBV4-1
D gene: TRBD2
J gene: TRBJ2-7
CDR3 DNA: TGCGCCAGCAGCCAAGTGTTCGTACTAGCGAACACCTACGAGCAGTACTTC
CDR3 protein: CASSQVFVLANTYEQYF

clone size: -
V gene: TRBV6-1
D gene: -
J gene: TRBJ1-1
CDR3 DNA: TGTGCCAGCAGTGAAGCGGCCCTGGGGACGAAGGCTTTCTTT
CDR3 protein: CASSEAALGTKAFF

clone size: -
V gene: TRBV11-3
D gene: TRBD2
J gene: TRBJ2-2
CDR3 DNA: TGTGCCAGCAGCTTAAGGAGCGGGGGACCCGGGGAGCTGTTTTTT
CDR3 protein: CASSLRSGGPGELFF

clone size: -
V gene: TRBV30
D gene: -
J gene: TRBJ1-2
CDR3 DNA: TGTGCCTGGAGTGTCCCGGGACCAACCCATGGCTACACCTTC
CDR3 protein: CAWSVPGPTHGYTF

clone size: -
V gene: TRBV19
D gene: TRBD1
J gene: TRBJ1-5
CDR3 DNA: TGTGCCAGTAGTATAGGTCCCGGGACAGGGTCAAGGGATCAGCCCCAGCATTTT
CDR3 protein: CASSIGPGTGSRDQPQHF

clone size: -
V gene: TRBV7-7
D gene: TRBD2
J gene: TRBJ2-5
CDR3 DNA: TGTGCCAGCAGCGACACGGGATATCTAGCGGGAGAAGAGACCCAGTACTTC
CDR3 protein: CASSDTGYLAGEETQYF

clone size: medium-sized
V gene: TRBV30
D gene: TRBD1
J gene: TRBJ1-5
CDR3 DNA: TGTGCCTGGGGCCCGACAGGGAGTGAAAATCAGCCCCAGCATTTT
CDR3 protein: CAWGPTGSENQPQHF

clone size: -
V gene: TRBV6-6
D gene: -
J gene: TRBJ1-5
CDR3 DNA: TGTGCCAGCAGTTACGACGGCCAAGGCAATCAGCCCCAGCATTTT
CDR3 protein: CASSYDGQGNQPQHF

clone size: -
V gene: TRBV9
D gene: -
J gene: TRBJ1-3
CDR3 DNA: TGTGCCAGCAGCGCCCACAGGGACTCTGGAAACACCATATATTTT
CDR3 protein: CASSAHRDSGNTIYF

clone size: once
V gene: TRBV5-5
D gene: -
J gene: TRBJ1-1
CDR3 DNA: TGTGCCAGCAGCCCGGGGAACACTGAAGCTTTCTTT
CDR3 protein: CASSPGNTEAFF

clone size: -
V gene: TRBV9
D gene: -
J gene: TRBJ2-6
CDR3 DNA: TGTGCCAGCAGCGTAGATCATGGAGGCGGGGCCAACGTCCTGACTTTC
CDR3 protein: CASSVDHGGGANVLTF

clone size: -
V gene: TRBV6-1
D gene: -
J gene: TRBJ1-1
CDR3 DNA: TGTGCCAGCAGGGACACCCTCGGGAGCGGCACTGAAGCTTTCTTT
CDR3 protein: CASRDTLGSGTEAFF

clone size: -
V gene: TRBV9
D gene: TRBD1
J gene: TRBJ2-1
CDR3 DNA: TGTGCCAGCAGCTCGCGAACAGGGGGCGCAGCGGGTGAGCAGTTCTTC
CDR3 protein: CASSSRTGGAAGEQFF

clone size: once
V gene: TRBV7-6
D gene: -
J gene: TRBJ2-3
CDR3 DNA: TGTGCCAGCAGCCGTATGAGCGCTAGCACAGATACGCAGTATTTT
CDR3 protein: CASSRMSASTDTQYF

clone size: -
V gene: TRBV5-1
D gene: TRBD1
J gene: TRBJ2-5
CDR3 DNA: TGCGCCAGCAGCTTGTTTACAGGGGACCTCCAAGAGACCCAGTACTTC
CDR3 protein: CASSLFTGDLQETQYF

clone size: -
V gene: TRBV5-6
D gene: TRBD1
J gene: TRBJ1-5
CDR3 DNA: TGTGCCAGCAGCCCAAGTACAGGGGCGAGCAATCAGCCCCAGCATTTT
CDR3 protein: CASSPSTGASNQPQHF

clone size: -
V gene: TRBV4-1
D gene: -
J gene: TRBJ2-7
CDR3 DNA: TGCGCCAGCAGCCACGGCTGGCAGAGCTCCTACGAGCAGTACTTC
CDR3 protein: CASSHGWQSSYEQYF

clone size: -
V gene: TRBV19
D gene: TRBD1
J gene: TRBJ2-7
CDR3 DNA: TGTGCCAGTAGTGTATCAGGGGGCAGGTACGAGCAGTACTTC
CDR3 protein: CASSVSGGRYEQYF

clone size: -
V gene: TRBV29-1
D gene: -
J gene: TRBJ2-5
CDR3 DNA: TGCAGCGTTCTAGGGACCTTCCAAGAGACCCAGTACTTC
CDR3 protein: CSVLGTFQETQYF

clone size: -
V gene: TRBV7-2
D gene: -
J gene: TRBJ2-5
CDR3 DNA: TGTGCCAGCAGCTTATGGGAAGAGACCCAGTACTTC
CDR3 protein: CASSLWEETQYF

clone size: -
V gene: TRBV18
D gene: -
J gene: TRBJ2-5
CDR3 DNA: TGTGCCAGCTCACCAGCGCCAAAGGAGACCCAGTACTTC
CDR3 protein: CASSPAPKETQYF

clone size: -
V gene: TRBV5-1
D gene: -
J gene: TRBJ1-1
CDR3 DNA: TGCGCCAGCAGTGAGGGGTCGGGGATAATGAACACTGAAGCTTTCTTT
CDR3 protein: CASSEGSGIMNTEAFF

clone size: -
V gene: TRBV7-2
D gene: TRBD2
J gene: TRBJ2-5
CDR3 DNA: TGTGCCAGCAGCTTAGGTGGACTAGTCGGTGAGACCCAGTACTTC
CDR3 protein: CASSLGGLVGETQYF

clone size: -
V gene: TRBV29-1
D gene: TRBD1
J gene: TRBJ2-7
CDR3 DNA: TGCAGCGTTGAAGGGTCGGGACAGGGTAATTCCTACGAGCAGTACTTC
CDR3 protein: CSVEGSGQGNSYEQYF

clone size: -
V gene: TRBV14
D gene: -
J gene: TRBJ1-2
CDR3 DNA: TGTGCCAGCAGCCAAGCTACAGGGCAGGATGTGTATGGCTACACCTTC
CDR3 protein: CASSQATGQDVYGYTF

clone size: once
V gene: TRBV2
D gene: -
J gene: TRBJ1-2
CDR3 DNA: TGTGCCAGCATGACGTCTGTCTATGGGTACACCTTC
CDR3 protein: CASMTSVYGYTF

clone size: -
V gene: TRBV29-1
D gene: -
J gene: TRBJ1-6
CDR3 DNA: TGCAGCGTCCTAGTTGGTTCCCCGAGGGATTCACCCCTCCACTTT
CDR3 protein: CSVLVGSPRDSPLHF

clone size: once
V gene: TRBV10-3
D gene: TRBD1
J gene: TRBJ1-1
CDR3 DNA: TGTGCCATCAGTGACCCGGACAGGGGATACACTGAAGCTTTCTTT
CDR3 protein: CAISDPDRGYTEAFF

clone size: -
V gene: TRBV12-5
D gene: -
J gene: TRBJ1-2
CDR3 DNA: TGTGCTAGTGGTTGGCTGACAGGTTCAGACTATGGCTACACCTTC
CDR3 protein: CASGWLTGSDYGYTF

clone size: few
V gene: TRBV29-1
D gene: -
J gene: TRBJ2-1
CDR3 DNA: TGCAGCGTTCCCGGGCAAGGGCAGTTCTTC
CDR3 protein: CSVPGQGQFF

clone size: -
V gene: TRBV10-3
D gene: TRBD2
J gene: TRBJ2-7
CDR3 DNA: TGTGCCATCAGTGGGGGCGCTAGCGGGAGGATGGACGAGCAGTACTTC
CDR3 protein: CAISGGASGRMDEQYF

clone size: -
V gene: TRBV28
D gene: -
J gene: TRBJ1-1
CDR3 DNA: TGTGCCAGCAGTTTTGTAGGGGAAGCTTTCTTT
CDR3 protein: CASSFVGEAFF

clone size: -
V gene: TRBV12-5
D gene: TRBD2
J gene: TRBJ2-5
CDR3 DNA: TGTGCTAGTGGTTTGGGGACTAGCTCTGAGACCCAGTACTTC
CDR3 protein: CASGLGTSSETQYF

clone size: -
V gene: TRBV5-5
D gene: -
J gene: TRBJ2-7
CDR3 DNA: TGTGCCAGCAGCTCCACTAGGACGTCCACCTACGAGCAGTACTTC
CDR3 protein: CASSSTRTSTYEQYF

clone size: once
V gene: TRBV5-1
D gene: TRBD2
J gene: TRBJ2-1
CDR3 DNA: TGCGCCAGCAGCCTCGGCACTAGCGACTACAATGAGCAGTTCTTC
CDR3 protein: CASSLGTSDYNEQFF

clone size: -
V gene: TRBV5-1
D gene: -
J gene: TRBJ2-7
CDR3 DNA: TGCGCCAGCAGGATCGTTCTGAGCTCCTACGAGCAGTACTTC
CDR3 protein: CASRIVLSSYEQYF

clone size: -
V gene: TRBV4-1
D gene: -
J gene: TRBJ2-7
CDR3 DNA: TGCGCCAGCAGCCCCACCGGGACGGCCTCCTACGAGCAGTACTTC
CDR3 protein: CASSPTGTASYEQYF

clone size: once
V gene: TRBV27
D gene: -
J gene: TRBJ2-1
CDR3 DNA: TGTGCCAGCACGAACAGCTACAATGAGCAGTTCTTC
CDR3 protein: CASTNSYNEQFF

clone size: -
V gene: TRBV6-4
D gene: TRBD1
J gene: TRBJ1-5
CDR3 DNA: TGTGCCAGCACGCCAGGGGGAACGAATCAGCCCCAGCATTTT
CDR3 protein: CASTPGGTNQPQHF

clone size: -
V gene: TRBV21-1
D gene: -
J gene: TRBJ1-5
CDR3 DNA: TGTGCCAGCAGCACCCGGGACAGTAGCAATCAGCCCCAGCATTTT
CDR3 protein: CASSTRDSSNQPQHF

clone size: -
V gene: TRBV5-1
D gene: -
J gene: TRBJ1-6
CDR3 DNA: TGCGCCAGCAGCTTTAACCCAGGGTCGGATTCACCCCTCCACTTT
CDR3 protein: CASSFNPGSDSPLHF

clone size: once
V gene: TRBV6-6
D gene: -
J gene: TRBJ2-2
CDR3 DNA: TGTGCCAGCAGTTACTGGAGGGTTGCGGGGGAGCTGTTTTTT
CDR3 protein: CASSYWRVAGELFF

clone size: once
V gene: TRBV29-1
D gene: -
J gene: TRBJ2-5
CDR3 DNA: TGCAGCGTTGCCGGGGAAGACCAAGAGACCCAGTACTTC
CDR3 protein: CSVAGEDQETQYF

clone size: -
V gene: TRBV11-2
D gene: -
J gene: TRBJ1-5
CDR3 DNA: TGTGCCAGCAGCTTGGGGGGGGCGAGCAATCAGCCCCAGCATTTT
CDR3 protein: CASSLGGASNQPQHF

clone size: -
V gene: TRBV10-2
D gene: -
J gene: TRBJ2-1
CDR3 DNA: TGCGCCAGCAGTGCCTCCTCCTCACCCTACAATGAGCAGTTCTTC
CDR3 protein: CASSASSSPYNEQFF